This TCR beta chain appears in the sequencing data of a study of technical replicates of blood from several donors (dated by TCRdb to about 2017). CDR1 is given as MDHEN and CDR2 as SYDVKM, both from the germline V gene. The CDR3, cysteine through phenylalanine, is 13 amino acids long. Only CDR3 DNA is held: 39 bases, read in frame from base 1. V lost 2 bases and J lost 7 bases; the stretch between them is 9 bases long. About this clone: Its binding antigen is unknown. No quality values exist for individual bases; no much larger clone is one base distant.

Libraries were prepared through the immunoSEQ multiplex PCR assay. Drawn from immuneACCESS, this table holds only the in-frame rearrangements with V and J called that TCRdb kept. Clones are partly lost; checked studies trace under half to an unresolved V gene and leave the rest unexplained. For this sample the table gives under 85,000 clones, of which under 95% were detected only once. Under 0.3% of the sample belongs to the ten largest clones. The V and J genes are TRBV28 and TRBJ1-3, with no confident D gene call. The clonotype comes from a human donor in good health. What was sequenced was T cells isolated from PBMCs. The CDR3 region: CASSLTHPNTIYF. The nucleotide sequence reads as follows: TGTGCCAGCAGTTTAACTCACCCCAACACCATATATTTT.